One and the same sample provided the 26 T cell receptor beta chains below, sequenced in a study of technical replicates of blood from several donors. Repertoires were generated with immunoSEQ multiplex PCR, while TCRdb's copy carries only in-frame clones and drops some. The table records roughly 90,000 clones, around 90% of them present only once. The material sequenced was T cells isolated from PBMCs. The origin of the receptors is a human donor in good health.

The chain combines TRBV7-2 with TRBJ2-5; D gene unclear. Germline V gene data show CDR1 as SGHTA and CDR2 as FQGNSA. CDR3 size: 11 residues. The V gene lost 5 bases and the J gene lost 3 bases, with 4 bases spanning the gap. In DNA form, the CDR3 reads TGTGCCAGCAGCCTTAAAGAGACCCAGTACTTC. The encoded protein is CASSLKETQYF.

V is TRBV5-4 and J is TRBJ1-4; D is unclear. The CDR3 extends over 14 amino acids. Trimming took 2 bases from V and 6 from J, leaving 11 bases between them. Germline CDR1 SGHNT, CDR2 YYREEE (reference sequence). This CDR3 is CASSLHTGDEKLFF. As DNA, the CDR3 is TGTGCCAGCAGCTTACATACCGGGGATGAAAAACTGTTTTTT.

This chain connects TRBV28 to TRBJ1-5; D may be TRBD1 (6 bases). The CDR3 sequence is 15 residues long. Trimming took 8 bases from V and 7 from J, leaving 21 bases between them. Germline values: CDR1 MDHEN, CDR2 SYDVKM. CDR3 region: CASPPGGGVKQPQHF. CDR3 coding DNA: TGTGCCAGCCCACCGGGGGGGGGCGTAAAACAGCCCCAGCATTTT.

The chain employs TRBV6-6 and TRBJ2-3, with no clear D. Germline assignment: CDR1 MNHNY and CDR2 SVGAGI (reference sequence). This CDR3 is built from 14 residues. The ends were cut back, 0 bases at V and 4 bases at J, with 8 bases in the middle. CDR3 nucleotides: TGTGCCAGCAGTTACTCTCAGGTGGCAGATACGCAGTATTTT. Amino acids: CASSYSQVADTQYF.

The CDR3 region is CASSLAASGAYEQYF. The DNA of the CDR3 is TGTGCCAGCAGCTTAGCGGCTAGCGGGGCCTACGAGCAGTACTTC. The genes are TRBV11-2 and TRBJ2-7, with 9 bases matching TRBD2. This CDR3 contains 15 residues. Germline V lookup: CDR1 SGHAT, CDR2 FQNNGV. Unmatched junction bases numbered 3, after V lost 1 base and J lost 2 bases.

In the case of this clone: Mismatch with germline at one junction end may stem from a read error. This rearrangement joins TRBV7-7 to TRBJ2-1; 8 nucleotides match TRBD2. Germline V CDR1 and CDR2: SSHAT, FNYEAQ (reference sequence). This CDR3 spans 19 amino acids. The chain's CDR3 is CASSPLVGSGEYSYNEQFF. The CDR3 nucleotides read TGTGCTAGCAGCCCCCTCGTGGGTAGCGGGGAATACTCCTACAATGAGCAGTTCTTC. The complete variable domain, with remaining parts taken from reference TRBV7-7 and TRBJ2-1, reads GAGVSQSPRYKVTKRGQDVTLRCDPISSHATLYWYQQALGQGPEFLTYFNYEAQPDKSGLPSDRFSAERPEGSISTLTIQRTEQRDSAMYRCASSPLVGSGEYSYNEQFFGPGTRLTVL.

The chain employs TRBV4-1 and TRBJ2-1; TRBD2 agrees at 9 bases. Germline V gene data show CDR1 as MGHRA and CDR2 as YSYEKL. This CDR3 comprises 14 residues. V was pared by 3 bases and J by 14 bases, with 11 bases of the junction left unmatched. This chain's CDR3 is CASSQEGLAGKEFF. The CDR3 DNA is TGCGCCAGCAGCCAGGAGGGACTAGCAGGGAAAGAGTTCTTC.

CDR3 nucleotides: TGTGCCAGCAGCTTAGGCAGGGGATCGGAGACCCAGTACTTC. Encoded protein: CASSLGRGSETQYF. The J gene is TRBJ2-5, the V gene TRBV7-9; the D gene is possibly TRBD1 (6 bases). The CDR3 is made up of 14 amino acids. CDR1 is SEHNR, CDR2 FQNEAQ, per germline (reference sequence). V was clipped by 1 base and J by 5 bases, with 11 bases between them. Full variable domain (missing parts from reference TRBV7-9 and TRBJ2-5): DTGVSQNPRHKITKRGQNVTFRCDPISEHNRLYWYRQTLGQGPEFLTYFQNEAQLEKSRLLSDRFSAERPKGSFSTLEIQRTEQGDSAMYLCASSLGRGSETQYFGPGTRLLVL.

This chain links TRBV10-3 with TRBJ2-2, with D unclear. This CDR3 contains 17 residues. Germline lookup yields CDR1 ENHRY and CDR2 SYGVKD. V was clipped by 3 bases and J by 0 bases, with 14 bases between them. The CDR3 DNA reads as TGTGCCATCAGTGACAGATTGCTGCAGACGAACACCGGGGAGCTGTTTTTT. The encoded protein is CAISDRLLQTNTGELFF.

The chain is built from TRBV6-1 and TRBJ2-7, with a tentative D call TRBD1 (6 bases). The germline V gene encodes CDR1 MNHNS and CDR2 SASEGT. V gave up 10 bases and J gave up 1 base, with 17 bases separating them. CDR3 length: 14 residues. CDR3: CATTFQGPSYEQYF. The CDR3 nucleotides read TGTGCCACCACTTTCCAGGGGCCTTCCTACGAGCAGTACTTC.

This clone occurred once. V and J are TRBV10-1 and TRBJ2-3; 11 bases match TRBD2. Germline lookup yields CDR1 WNHNN and CDR2 SYGVQD (reference sequence). This CDR3 comprises 14 residues. Trimming cost V 5 bases and J 3 bases; bases outside gene matches: 1. CDR3 DNA: TGCGCCAGCAGTTGGACTAGCGGGACAGATACGCAGTATTTT. It yields the protein CASSWTSGTDTQYF.

The gene calls are TRBV11-3 and TRBJ2-1; 8 bases align to TRBD1. Losses at the gene ends were 5 bases for V and 9 bases for J; bases not matched to a gene: 12. CDR3 size: 15 residues. CDR1 and CDR2 from the germline V gene are SGHNT and YENEEA. This CDR3 reads CASSQTQGAQGEQFF. The CDR3, as DNA: TGTGCCAGCAGCCAGACCCAGGGGGCGCAGGGTGAGCAGTTCTTC.

The rearrangement links TRBV5-6 to TRBJ1-6; possibly TRBD1 for D (5 bases). The CDR3 spans 16 residues. Trimming took 6 bases from V and 7 from J, leaving 20 bases between them. Per the germline V gene, CDR1 is SGHDT and CDR2 is YYEEEE. The CDR3 sequence: CASNPGGSDWNSPLHF. CDR3 in DNA: TGTGCCAGCAACCCGGGGGGGTCGGATTGGAATTCACCCCTCCACTTT.

The chain couples TRBV5-4 to TRBJ2-7; a weak D match, TRBD2 (5 bases). Between the trimmed V and J ends, which lost 0 bases and 2 bases, there was a span of 9 bases. The CDR3 is 14 residues long. Per germline, CDR1 SGHNT and CDR2 YYREEE (reference sequence). The CDR3 sequence is CASSLGLAPYEQYF. The CDR3 DNA reads as TGTGCCAGCAGCTTGGGTCTAGCCCCCTACGAGCAGTACTTC.

V is TRBV11-1 and J is TRBJ1-1; the match to TRBD1 covers 7 bases. V gave up 5 bases and J gave up 0 bases; unmatched junction bases: 12. The length of the CDR3 is 17 residues. Germline values: CDR1 SGHAT, CDR2 FQDESV (reference sequence). CDR3 sequence: CASSPGQAEGMNTEAFF. As DNA, the CDR3 is TGTGCCAGCAGCCCAGGACAGGCGGAGGGCATGAACACTGAAGCTTTCTTT.

The V call is TRBV5-1, the J call TRBJ1-2, with 7 bases fitting TRBD1. Trimming at V came to 4 bases and at J to 5 bases, leaving 14 bases not matched to a gene. The CDR3 covers 16 residues. CDR1 is SGHRS and CDR2 is YFSETQ in the germline V gene. The CDR3 sequence: CASSPLWDSLRYGYTF. CDR3 nucleotide sequence: TGCGCCAGCAGCCCCCTCTGGGACAGCCTCCGGTATGGCTACACCTTC.

The chain's CDR3 is CASRSETVSYNEQFF. Written as DNA, the CDR3 is TGCGCCAGCAGGAGCGAGACGGTCTCCTACAATGAGCAGTTCTTC. The rearrangement uses TRBV4-1 and TRBJ2-1; D is undetermined. Looked up from germline, CDR1 is MGHRA and CDR2 is YSYEKL. Trimming pared 6 bases from V and 0 bases from J, leaving 12 bases between. The CDR3 has 15 residues.

This clone was recorded only once. V usage is TRBV7-6 and J usage is TRBJ2-3; D is perhaps TRBD1 (5 bases). Germline CDR1 SGHVS, CDR2 FNYEAQ. The CDR3 is made up of 15 amino acids. Trimming removed 7 bases from V and 2 bases from J, with 16 bases in between. DNA of the CDR3: TGTGCCAGCACGATAACATCCGGACACACAGATACGCAGTATTTT. Translated, it gives CASTITSGHTDTQYF. Variable domain in full (rest from reference TRBV7-6 and TRBJ2-3): GAGVSQSPRYKVTKRGQDVALRCDPISGHVSLYWYRQALGQGPEFLTYFNYEAQQDKSGLPNDRFSAERPEGSISTLTIQRTEQRDSAMYRCASTITSGHTDTQYFGPGTRLTVL.

The chain links TRBV29-1 to TRBJ2-3; TRBD1 matches at 9 bases. Germline V gene data show CDR1 as SQVTM and CDR2 as ANQGSEA. There are 12 residues in the CDR3. CDR3 bases: TGCAGTGGGACAGGGAATCCAGATACGCAGTATTTT. Translation gives CSGTGNPDTQYF.

The CDR3 here is CASSFEQGYYNEQFF. The CDR3 coding sequence is TGCGCCAGCAGCTTCGAACAGGGCTACTACAATGAGCAGTTCTTC. The chain carries TRBV5-1 and TRBJ2-1; TRBD1 might be the D (6 bases). The V end was cut by 2 bases, the J end by 3 bases, with 12 bases between. The length of the CDR3 is 15 residues. Germline V gene lookup returns CDR1 SGHRS and CDR2 YFSETQ.

The table lists this clone with a count of one. This chain uses TRBV6-5 with TRBJ2-7, with TRBD2 matching 11 bases. The CDR3 is 15 residues long. V gave up 4 bases and J gave up 2 bases; unmatched junction bases: 4. In germline, CDR1 is MNHEY, CDR2 SVGAGI. In nucleotides, the CDR3 is TGTGCCAGCAGTTCCACTAGCGGGGGTGCCTACGAGCAGTACTTC. Translating gives CASSSTSGGAYEQYF.

The gene calls are TRBV6-1 and TRBJ2-7, with a weak D call TRBD2 (6 bases). CDR1 MNHNS and CDR2 SASEGT come from the germline V gene. V lost 0 bases and J lost 5, with 14 bases in between. This CDR3 spans 15 amino acids. In nucleotides, the CDR3 is TGTGCCAGCAGTGAAGCGCTGCGGGACCTAGACGAGCAGTACTTC. It is translated as CASSEALRDLDEQYF.

The V and J genes are TRBV10-3 and TRBJ1-4, with D unresolved. The V gene's germline CDR1 is ENHRY and CDR2 SYGVKD. The CDR3 sequence is 16 residues long. V was cut by 4 bases and J by 0 bases, with 12 bases left in between. CDR3 DNA: TGTGCCATCAGTGGAAATGGAGCTGCAACTAATGAAAAACTGTTTTTT. Protein: CAISGNGAATNEKLFF.

This chain uses TRBV7-6 with TRBJ2-2, with 8 bases matching TRBD2. Losses at the gene ends were 1 base for V and 0 bases for J; bases not matched to a gene: 10. The germline gives CDR1 SGHVS, CDR2 FNYEAQ. The CDR3 runs to 19 residues. The CDR3 sequence is CASSLEISGKWPNTGELFF. The CDR3, as DNA: TGTGCCAGCAGCTTAGAGATTAGCGGGAAGTGGCCGAACACCGGGGAGCTGTTTTTT. The whole variable domain, filled in from reference TRBV7-6 and TRBJ2-2, reads GAGVSQSPRYKVTKRGQDVALRCDPISGHVSLYWYRQALGQGPEFLTYFNYEAQQDKSGLPNDRFSAERPEGSISTLTIQRTEQRDSAMYRCASSLEISGKWPNTGELFFGEGSRLTVL.

The CDR3 protein is CASSARLSLDEQFF. Here the CDR3 DNA reads TGTGCCAGCAGTGCCAGACTATCCCTCGATGAGCAGTTCTTC. This rearrangement joins TRBV6-4 to TRBJ2-1; D possibly corresponds to TRBD2 (5 bases). Trimming took 4 bases from V and 8 from J, leaving 15 bases between them. Germline V gene data show CDR1 as MRHNA and CDR2 as SNTAGT. CDR3 length equals 14 residues.

The gene calls are TRBV6-1 and TRBJ2-5; weak D call: TRBD2 (6 bases). Trimming pared 5 bases from V and 4 bases from J, leaving 14 bases between. CDR1 and CDR2 from the germline V gene are MNHNS and SASEGT. The CDR3 is 14 amino acids. The CDR3 loop is CASSTPGLVETQYF. The CDR3 DNA reads as TGTGCCAGCAGTACCCCGGGACTTGTAGAGACCCAGTACTTC.